The next 28 T cell receptor beta chains were all read from a single sample in a study of blood T cell repertoires in COVID-19. The data were produced by immunoSEQ multiplex PCR, yet TCRdb's version contains in-frame clones alone and is incomplete. The sample carries 11,000 to 15,000 clones, 81% recorded once. Sequencing was done on a sample of peripheral blood. The receptors originated from a human donor in a cohort sampled during active COVID-19.

The chain links TRBV7-9 to TRBJ1-1, with 8 nucleotides matching TRBD1. The junction had 12 bases not matched to a gene; V was cut back by 7 bases and J by 5 bases. Germline assignment: CDR1 SEHNR and CDR2 FQNEAQ (reference sequence). The length of the CDR3 is 15 residues. Written as DNA, the CDR3 is TGTGCCAGCACCCCGAGAGGACAGGGATATACTGAAGCTTTCTTT. This gives the protein CASTPRGQGYTEAFF. Full variable domain (missing parts from reference TRBV7-9 and TRBJ1-1): DTGVSQNPRHKITKRGQNVTFRCDPISEHNRLYWYRQTLGQGPEFLTYFQNEAQLEKSRLLSDRFSAERPKGSFSTLEIQRTEQGDSAMYLCASTPRGQGYTEAFFGQGTRLTVV.

The V and J genes are TRBV6-6 and TRBJ2-7; D unresolved. This CDR3 is 12 amino acids long. Trimming removed 2 bases at V and 4 bases at J, with 6 bases between. Germline CDR1 MNHNY, CDR2 SVGAGI (reference sequence). For the CDR3, the DNA is TGTGCCAGCAGTTACAATGTATACGAGCAGTACTTC. Its protein product is CASSYNVYEQYF.

This chain connects TRBV28 to TRBJ2-3, with 9 bases matching TRBD2. The ends lost 6 bases at V and 5 bases at J; junction bases unmatched: 9. From germline, CDR1 is MDHEN and CDR2 SYDVKM. This CDR3 has 15 amino acids. CDR3 nucleotides: TGTGCCAGCAGCCCCCAGGAGCGGGAGGTAGATACGCAGTATTTT. The encoded protein is CASSPQEREVDTQYF. Supplemented by reference TRBV28 and TRBJ2-3, the full variable domain reads DVKVTQSSRYLVKRTGEKVFLECVQDMDHENMFWYRQDPGLGLRLIYFSYDVKMKEKGDIPEGYSVSREKKERFSLILESASTNQTSMYLCASSPQEREVDTQYFGPGTRLTVL.

V gene TRBV27 combines with J gene TRBJ1-1; unclear D gene. V was shortened by 5 bases and J by 2 bases, with 9 bases between the two germline ends. The length of the CDR3 is 13 residues. Germline V gene lookup returns CDR1 MNHEY and CDR2 SMNVEV (reference sequence). DNA of the CDR3: TGTGCCAGCAGTGCGGGAACTAACACTGAAGCTTTCTTT. It yields the protein CASSAGTNTEAFF.

This clone appeared a single time. The chain carries TRBV7-9 and TRBJ2-2, with 8 bases that match TRBD1. CDR3 length: 15 residues. V was pared by 7 bases and J by 5 bases, with 9 bases of the junction left unmatched. Per the germline V gene, CDR1 is SEHNR and CDR2 is FQNEAQ (reference sequence). DNA for the CDR3: TGTGCCAGCAACTTTGACAGGGGAGAGACCGGGGAGCTGTTTTTT. Translating gives CASNFDRGETGELFF.

CDR3 in amino acids: CATSVGHEAFF. The CDR3, as DNA: TGTGCCACCAGTGTGGGCCATGAAGCTTTCTTT. V is TRBV24-1 and J is TRBJ1-1, with no clear D. V dropped 5 bases and J dropped 7 bases, with 7 bases sitting between them. Germline V gene lookup returns CDR1 KGHDR and CDR2 SFDVKD. The CDR3 spans 11 residues.

The chain joins TRBV20-1 to TRBJ2-2; D possibly corresponds to TRBD2 (5 bases). V lost 3 bases, J lost 3 bases, and 11 bases lay in between. Germline CDR1 DFQATT, CDR2 SNEGSKA (reference sequence). The CDR3 loop spans 14 amino acids. The CDR3 spells CSASRGKYTGELFF. In DNA form, the CDR3 reads TGCAGTGCTAGTCGGGGAAAGTACACCGGGGAGCTGTTTTTT.

The V and J genes are TRBV7-9 and TRBJ2-3; a weak D match, TRBD2 (5 bases). Deletions cut 5 bases from V and 6 bases from J, with 27 bases between. This CDR3 region has 18 residues. From germline, CDR1 is SEHNR and CDR2 FQNEAQ (reference sequence). CDR3 loop: CASSRPSLGSISRDTQYF. The CDR3 DNA sequence: TGTGCCAGCAGCCGTCCTAGCTTGGGGTCGATCTCCAGGGATACGCAGTATTTT.

The chain has TRBV6-6 and TRBJ2-3, with D possibly being TRBD2 (5 bases). The CDR3 is 13 residues long. Trimming removed 11 bases at V and 5 bases at J, with 17 bases between. Germline V lookup: CDR1 MNHNY, CDR2 SVGAGI (reference sequence). The CDR3 spells CAVLLDPLDTQYF. The CDR3 DNA reads TGTGCCGTCCTACTAGACCCCTTAGATACGCAGTATTTT.

The genes are TRBV9 and TRBJ2-7; possibly TRBD2 for D (6 bases). The germline V and J ends were trimmed by 0 bases and 0 bases, with 10 bases remaining between them. The germline V gene has CDR1 SGDLS and CDR2 YYNGEE. The CDR3 runs 15 residues. CDR3 residues: CASSVGGSGSYEQYF. For the CDR3, the DNA is TGTGCCAGCAGCGTAGGCGGTAGCGGCTCCTACGAGCAGTACTTC.

This chain joins TRBV2 and TRBJ2-1; the match to TRBD1 covers 7 bases. The CDR3 loop spans 14 amino acids. Trimming took 10 bases from V and 0 from J; bases not matched to a gene: 6. The germline CDR1 and CDR2 sequences are SNHLY and FYNNEI. The CDR3 reads CANQGVGSYNEQFF. In DNA, the CDR3 is TGTGCCAACCAGGGGGTTGGCTCCTACAATGAGCAGTTCTTC.

This chain links TRBV7-2 with TRBJ2-4, with 10 bases that match TRBD2. J gave up 6 bases and V 5 bases, and 7 bases lay outside the gene matches. The CDR3 has 15 amino acids. CDR1 is SGHTA and CDR2 is FQGNSA in the germline V gene. DNA of the CDR3: TGTGCCAGCAGCCAAATAGCGGGAGGATCAAACATTCAGTACTTC. Translated: CASSQIAGGSNIQYF.

The chain couples TRBV6-5 to TRBJ1-2; D is ambiguous. The CDR3 runs to 15 residues. Germline V gene lookup returns CDR1 MNHEY and CDR2 SVGAGI. Deletions cut 1 base from V and 0 bases from J, with 9 bases between. The CDR3 DNA reads TGTGCCAGCAGTTACTGGGAGGGAACTAACTATGGCTACACCTTC. Protein: CASSYWEGTNYGYTF.

The chain has TRBV27 and TRBJ2-5; D call uncertain. With 2 bases removed from V and 2 bases from J, the gap between germline ends came to 6 bases. The CDR3 consists of 13 residues. Germline lookup yields CDR1 MNHEY and CDR2 SMNVEV (reference sequence). The CDR3: CASSLVVQETQYF. The CDR3 DNA follows: TGTGCCAGCAGTTTAGTAGTGCAAGAGACCCAGTACTTC.

This clone has just one count. The chain is built from TRBV2 and TRBJ1-4; D is perhaps TRBD1 (5 bases). The CDR3 spans 14 residues. Per the germline V gene, CDR1 is SNHLY and CDR2 is FYNNEI. Trimming removed 6 bases at V and 10 bases at J, with 18 bases between. The CDR3 DNA follows: TGTGCCAGCAGCTCAGGGCCCTTCTCGGCAAAACTGTTTTTT. Its translation is CASSSGPFSAKLFF.

This chain joins TRBV19 and TRBJ2-4, with 9 bases matching TRBD2. CDR3 length: 19 amino acids. After removal of 3 bases from V and 0 bases from J, the junction contained 12 bases not matched to a gene. Germline V gene lookup returns CDR1 LNHDA and CDR2 SQIVND (reference sequence). The chain's CDR3 is CASSIRGRTAGGAKNIQYF. CDR3 nucleotide sequence: TGTGCCAGTAGTATTAGGGGTAGGACAGCGGGGGGAGCCAAAAACATTCAGTACTTC. Combining the CDR3 with reference TRBV19 and TRBJ2-4 gives the whole variable domain DGGITQSPKYLFRKEGQNVTLSCEQNLNHDAMYWYRQDPGQGLRLIYYSQIVNDFQKGDIAEGYSVSREKKESFPLTVTSAQKNPTAFYLCASSIRGRTAGGAKNIQYFGAGTRLSVL.

The chain has TRBV4-1 and TRBJ2-2, with D perhaps matching TRBD2 (6 bases). The germline CDR1 and CDR2 sequences are MGHRA and YSYEKL. CDR3 length equals 16 residues. V lost 5 bases to trimming and J lost 4 bases, with 17 bases between them. This CDR3 is CASSFDGAGSTGELFF. Written as DNA, the CDR3 is TGCGCCAGCAGCTTCGATGGGGCGGGAAGCACCGGGGAGCTGTTTTTT.

The chain recombines TRBV19 with TRBJ2-7; D is possibly TRBD1 (7 bases). V was shortened by 4 bases and J by 0 bases, with 13 bases between the two germline ends. Germline V gene sequence: CDR1 LNHDA, CDR2 SQIVND (reference sequence). The CDR3 has 15 residues. CDR3 region: CASSKRQGGSYEQYF. DNA of the CDR3: TGTGCCAGTAGTAAGCGCCAGGGGGGCTCCTACGAGCAGTACTTC. The full variable domain, with the rest looked up from reference TRBV19 and TRBJ2-7, is DGGITQSPKYLFRKEGQNVTLSCEQNLNHDAMYWYRQDPGQGLRLIYYSQIVNDFQKGDIAEGYSVSREKKESFPLTVTSAQKNPTAFYLCASSKRQGGSYEQYFGPGTRLTVT.

The chain couples TRBV28 to TRBJ2-7; D not resolved. The CDR3 is made up of 10 amino acids. The V and J ends lost 2 bases and 6 bases respectively, with 2 bases between them. The germline CDR1 and CDR2 sequences are MDHEN and SYDVKM. The CDR3 coding sequence is TGTGCCAGCAGTTTACGCGAGCAGTACTTC. Its protein is CASSLREQYF.

J is TRBJ2-1 and V is TRBV4-1; 10 positions agree with TRBD1. Trimming at V came to 6 bases and at J to 8 bases, leaving 13 bases not matched to a gene. This CDR3 has 16 amino acids. Germline V gene sequence: CDR1 MGHRA, CDR2 YSYEKL. Written as DNA, the CDR3 is TGCGCCAGCAGACCCGGTGACAGGGGGCTTCAGGATGAGCAGTTCTTC. Its protein is CASRPGDRGLQDEQFF.

The gene calls are TRBV19 and TRBJ1-4; D is perhaps TRBD1 (6 bases). Germline V gives CDR1 LNHDA, CDR2 SQIVND (reference sequence). The CDR3 extends over 16 amino acids. Trimming took off 1 base at V and 7 bases at J, with 16 bases between the two ends. CDR3 residues: CASSIGQDRTVEKLFF. The CDR3 coding sequence is TGTGCCAGTAGTATAGGACAGGACCGCACAGTTGAAAAACTGTTTTTT.

The chain has TRBV11-3 and TRBJ2-7; tentatively, D is TRBD1 (5 bases). CDR3 length: 16 residues. Germline V gene sequence: CDR1 SGHNT, CDR2 YENEEA. Trimming took 5 bases from V and 4 from J, leaving 21 bases between them. Written as DNA, the CDR3 is TGTGCCAGCAGCCCCCGACAGTCAATCCCTATATACGAGCAGTACTTC. Amino acids: CASSPRQSIPIYEQYF.

The chain recombines TRBV9 with TRBJ1-1, with TRBD1 matching 7 bases. V lost 4 bases to trimming and J lost 6 bases; unmatched junction nucleotides: 12. The CDR3 length is 15 residues. Germline V gene lookup returns CDR1 SGDLS and CDR2 YYNGEE. As DNA, the CDR3 is TGTGCCAGCAGCCCCACGACAGGGCCCCACCCTGAAGCTTTCTTT. Its protein is CASSPTTGPHPEAFF.

This chain connects TRBV28 to TRBJ1-1; D call uncertain. V was pared by 1 base and J by 1 base, with 7 bases between. The CDR3 spans 14 residues. CDR1 and CDR2 (germline): MDHEN, SYDVKM. CDR3 amino acids: CASSLSAANTEAFF. For the CDR3, the DNA is TGTGCCAGCAGTTTATCGGCGGCGAACACTGAAGCTTTCTTT.

V gene TRBV10-3 combines with J gene TRBJ2-3; 12 bases match TRBD2. The germline V gene encodes CDR1 ENHRY and CDR2 SYGVKD. The CDR3 length is 18 residues. V shed 0 bases, J shed 4 bases, and the junction held 8 bases outside the gene matches. CDR3 residues: CAISESRGLAGISDTQYF. The CDR3 bases are TGTGCCATCAGTGAGTCAAGGGGACTAGCGGGTATCTCAGATACGCAGTATTTT.

This clone occurred once. The chain employs TRBV6-6 and TRBJ2-7; the match to TRBD1 covers 8 bases. Germline trimming cut 5 bases from V and 4 bases from J; bases unmatched to any gene: 7. Germline CDR1 reads MNHNY; CDR2 reads SVGAGI (reference sequence). The CDR3 extends over 14 amino acids. CDR3 DNA sequence: TGTGCCAGCAGTCTACGGACAGGGCCGTACGAGCAGTACTTC. It is translated as CASSLRTGPYEQYF.

V is TRBV18 and J is TRBJ2-1; TRBD1 matches 10 bases. Germline CDR1 KGHSH, CDR2 LQKENI. V gave up 3 bases and J gave up 5 bases; unmatched junction bases: 1. The CDR3 length is 14 residues. The CDR3 bases are TGTGCCAGCTCACCGGGACAGGGGCACAATGAGCAGTTCTTC. Protein sequence: CASSPGQGHNEQFF.

The V call is TRBV7-2, the J call TRBJ2-1, with D possibly TRBD2 on 5 matching bases. Between the trimmed V and J ends, which lost 5 bases and 10 bases, there was a span of 15 bases. The germline V gene encodes CDR1 SGHTA and CDR2 FQGNSA. This CDR3 is built from 13 residues. CDR3 in amino acids: CASSPEGGSEQFF. For the CDR3, the DNA is TGTGCCAGCAGCCCCGAGGGCGGGTCGGAGCAGTTCTTC.